This T cell receptor (beta chain) was identified in a study of patients and donors after allogeneic stem cell transplantation. TCRdb re-derived calls from the RT-PCR reads in MiXCR, one entry per CDR3 protein. This repertoire shows roughly 250,000 distinct CDR3 sequences, 11% to 15% found once; its top ten account for about 9.9%. This clonotype was observed many times. The clonotype originates from a human donor who was either an allogeneic HSCT recipient or a stem cell or donor lymphocyte infusion donor (not recorded which). It is not recorded whose cells these are; they may come from a transplant donor. The specimen was blood, either unsorted or a sorted T cell fraction (not recorded which).

CDR3 sequence: CASSFEGRSETQYF. CDR3 nucleotides: TGTGCCAGCAGTTTTGAGGGGCGAAGTGAGACCCAGTACTTC. The chain employs TRBV27 and TRBJ2-5, with D perhaps being TRBD1 or TRBD2 (5 bases each). Trimming took off 3 bases at V and 5 bases at J, with 13 bases between the two ends. The germline V gene encodes CDR1 MNHEY and CDR2 SMNVEV (reference sequence). This CDR3 region has 14 residues.